Below, 17 T cell receptor beta chains from the same sample are listed, as sequenced in a study of shared clonotypes between healthy human individuals (TCRdb year 2020). The library was built by means of the immunoSEQ multiplex PCR assay. Here the immuneACCESS table is served through TCRdb, limited to in-frame sequences with V and J called. Missing clones are a known gap in these copies; in checked studies unresolved V genes cover under half, and the rest lacks a known reason. Across this sample there are about 680,000 clones, with around 90% seen only once. Of the sample, 24% falls within the top ten clones. CD8 naive samples were obtained by positive selection for CCR7 among CD45RO-negative cells, yielding a CD45RA+CCR7+ population from which TemRA cells were excluded. What was sequenced was naive CD8+ T cells sorted from blood. The cell subset or site label here, explained by the study, means: CD45RA+CCR7+. The receptors shown here come from a man aged 25 to 40 in good health.

This chain joins TRBV5-1 and TRBJ2-2; D is unclear. V lost 7 bases, J lost 3 bases, and 7 bases lay in between. The CDR3 has 12 amino acids. Germline V lookup: CDR1 SGHRS, CDR2 YFSETQ. The CDR3 loop is CASLRDTGELFF. DNA for the CDR3: TGCGCCAGCCTTAGGGACACCGGGGAGCTGTTTTTT.

To note about this clone: Other DNA sequences in this sample translate to the same CDR3. CDR3 DNA: TGTGCCAGCAGCTTGGCGGGACGCACAGATACGCAGTATTTT. This gives the protein CASSLAGRTDTQYF. V gene TRBV7-6 combines with J gene TRBJ2-3; possible D gene TRBD2, 6 bases. Trimming shortened V by 3 bases and J by 1 base, and 8 bases separated the two germline ends. Germline V gene data show CDR1 as SGHVS and CDR2 as FNYEAQ. The CDR3 loop spans 14 amino acids.

CDR3 amino acids: CASSLVGGFPGGPDTQYF. CDR3 sequence (DNA): TGTGCCAGCAGCTTAGTTGGGGGGTTCCCGGGAGGCCCAGATACGCAGTATTTT. The chain links TRBV7-9 to TRBJ2-3, with 7 bases aligning to TRBD2. From germline, CDR1 is SEHNR and CDR2 FQNEAQ (reference sequence). The trim removed 1 base at V and 4 bases at J, leaving 14 bases unmatched. The CDR3 length is 18 residues.

The table lists this clone with a count of one. The chain joins TRBV7-9 to TRBJ1-2; TRBD1 matches at 7 bases. V shed 7 bases, J shed 4 bases, and the junction held 6 bases outside the gene matches. Germline V gene lookup returns CDR1 SEHNR and CDR2 FQNEAQ (reference sequence). This CDR3 is built from 13 residues. CDR3 residues: CASMSGGRYGYTF. The DNA for the CDR3 is TGTGCCAGCATGTCAGGGGGTCGCTATGGCTACACCTTC.

The CDR3 is CASSSRGDRSYNEQFF. CDR3 DNA sequence: TGTGCCAGCAGCTCCAGGGGGGACAGATCCTACAATGAGCAGTTCTTC. This rearrangement joins TRBV11-3 to TRBJ2-1; D might be TRBD1 (7 bases). The ends were cut back, 4 bases at V and 1 base at J, with 14 bases in the middle. The germline CDR1 and CDR2 sequences are SGHNT and YENEEA. This CDR3 contains 16 residues.

V usage is TRBV28 and J usage is TRBJ2-5; 12 bases map to TRBD2. Trimming removed 10 bases from V and 2 bases from J; junction bases left unmatched: 2. The CDR3 covers 13 residues. From germline, CDR1 is MDHEN and CDR2 SYDVKM. CDR3 sequence: CAIGLAGQETQYF. The CDR3 nucleotides read TGTGCCATAGGACTAGCGGGACAAGAGACCCAGTACTTC.

The rearrangement uses TRBV2 and TRBJ2-7, with D hard to call. The CDR3 sequence is 15 residues long. Germline V gene data show CDR1 as SNHLY and CDR2 as FYNNEI. Between the trimmed V and J ends, which lost 0 bases and 0 bases, there was a span of 9 bases. The CDR3 DNA is TGTGCCAGCAGTGAAGCCCCAGATTACTCCTACGAGCAGTACTTC. This translates into CASSEAPDYSYEQYF. The whole variable domain, filled in from reference TRBV2 and TRBJ2-7, reads EPEVTQTPSHQVTQMGQEVILRCVPISNHLYFYWYRQILGQKVEFLVSFYNNEISEKSEIFDDQFSVERPDGSNFTLKIRSTKLEDSAMYFCASSEAPDYSYEQYFGPGTRLTVT.

The rearrangement uses TRBV19 and TRBJ2-2; D unresolved. The CDR3 runs 15 residues. Trimming cost V 3 bases and J 4 bases, with 12 bases left between them. Germline CDR1 and CDR2: LNHDA and SQIVND (reference sequence). The CDR3 spells CASSILMTGTGELFF. The CDR3 DNA reads as TGTGCCAGTAGTATTTTGATGACCGGCACCGGGGAGCTGTTTTTT. Filled out from reference TRBV19 and TRBJ2-2, the complete variable domain reads DGGITQSPKYLFRKEGQNVTLSCEQNLNHDAMYWYRQDPGQGLRLIYYSQIVNDFQKGDIAEGYSVSREKKESFPLTVTSAQKNPTAFYLCASSILMTGTGELFFGEGSRLTVL.

The V and J genes are TRBV10-1 and TRBJ2-7, with 12 bases identical to TRBD1. The V gene's germline CDR1 is WNHNN and CDR2 SYGVQD (reference sequence). V was pared by 6 bases and J by 4 bases, with 7 bases of the junction left unmatched. This CDR3 spans 15 amino acids. Here the CDR3 DNA reads TGCGCCAGCAGCCTGGGGACAGGGGGCGAGTACGAGCAGTACTTC. This codes for CASSLGTGGEYEQYF.

The V and J genes are TRBV7-9 and TRBJ2-3; D may be TRBD2 (6 bases). Germline CDR1 and CDR2: SEHNR and FQNEAQ (reference sequence). Trimming removed 2 bases from V and 7 bases from J, with 19 bases in between. The CDR3 consists of 16 residues. The CDR3 region has the DNA TGTGCCAGCAGCTTACCCCGGGGGACTCCGACGAATACGCAGTATTTT. Translating it yields CASSLPRGTPTNTQYF.

This chain joins TRBV30 and TRBJ2-7, with D possibly TRBD2 on 6 matching bases. Germline V gene lookup returns CDR1 GTSNPN and CDR2 SVGIG (reference sequence). The ends were cut back, 0 bases at V and 0 bases at J, with 12 bases in the middle. The CDR3 sequence is 15 residues long. CDR3 region: CAWSVSAGLSYEQYF. CDR3 sequence (DNA): TGTGCCTGGAGTGTATCGGCGGGACTCTCCTACGAGCAGTACTTC.

The rearrangement links TRBV11-2 to TRBJ1-4, with a weak D call TRBD1 (6 bases). The CDR3 extends over 17 amino acids. CDR1 is SGHAT, CDR2 FQNNGV, per germline. Trimming cost V 5 bases and J 5 bases, with 21 bases left between them. This CDR3 reads CASSPRGGGWRNEKLFF. The CDR3 DNA reads TGTGCCAGCAGCCCCAGGGGAGGCGGATGGCGGAATGAAAAACTGTTTTTT.

In DNA, the CDR3 is TGTGCCAGCAGTCCCGAACTAGGAGCGTACAATGAGCAGTTCTTC. This gives the protein CASSPELGAYNEQFF. V gene TRBV6-5 combines with J gene TRBJ2-1; tentative D call: TRBD2 (5 bases). Trimming removed 5 bases at V and 4 bases at J, with 15 bases between. The CDR3 totals 15 residues. The germline CDR1 and CDR2 sequences are MNHEY and SVGAGI.

V gene TRBV6-5 combines with J gene TRBJ2-7; 8 nucleotides line up with TRBD2. CDR3 length: 15 residues. Germline V lookup: CDR1 MNHEY, CDR2 SVGAGI. Trimming at V came to 0 bases and at J to 5 bases, leaving 6 bases not matched to a gene. CDR3 sequence: CASSYSSGSGDEQYF. DNA for the CDR3: TGTGCCAGCAGTTACTCGAGCGGGAGTGGAGACGAGCAGTACTTC.

The rearrangement joins TRBV5-6 to TRBJ2-7; no firm D call. The CDR3 extends over 11 amino acids. V lost 0 bases and J lost 9, with 7 bases in between. From germline, CDR1 is SGHDT and CDR2 YYEEEE. The CDR3 DNA reads as TGTGCCAGCAGCTTGGGGGTTTCGCAGTACTTC. It specifies CASSLGVSQYF.

This chain connects TRBV7-9 to TRBJ1-6; maybe TRBD1 (6 bases). Trimming took off 1 base at V and 10 bases at J, with 14 bases between the two ends. Germline values: CDR1 SEHNR, CDR2 FQNEAQ (reference sequence). This CDR3 spans 15 amino acids. The CDR3 DNA reads as TGTGCCAGCAGCTTAGATAAGGGGGAAAGATCACCCCTCCACTTT. It codes for CASSLDKGERSPLHF. The full variable domain, completed using reference TRBV7-9 and TRBJ1-6, is DTGVSQNPRHKITKRGQNVTFRCDPISEHNRLYWYRQTLGQGPEFLTYFQNEAQLEKSRLLSDRFSAERPKGSFSTLEIQRTEQGDSAMYLCASSLDKGERSPLHFGNGTRLTVT.

The chain couples TRBV18 to TRBJ2-7, with D perhaps TRBD2 (7 bases). Trimming left V 3 bases short and J 1 base short, with 13 bases between. The CDR3 covers 15 residues. The germline CDR1 and CDR2 sequences are KGHSH and LQKENI. The CDR3 bases are TGTGCCAGCTCACCCACACAGGGAGGGTCCTACGAGCAGTACTTC. Protein product: CASSPTQGGSYEQYF. Using reference TRBV18 and TRBJ2-7 for the parts outside the CDR3, the full variable domain is NAGVMQNPRHLVRRRGQEARLRCSPMKGHSHVYWYRQLPEEGLKFMVYLQKENIIDESGMPKERFSAEFPKEGPSILRIQQVVRGDSAAYFCASSPTQGGSYEQYFGPGTRLTVT.